This TCR beta chain was sequenced for a study of T cell repertoires in cytomegalovirus infection (dated by TCRdb to about 2019). Regarding the complete study: Donor HLA type was relevant to the analysis, because carriage of CMV infection together with the matching HLA type was indicated by public TCR beta signatures.

Overall results and qualifications from the work: Cumulative frequency of public TCR beta family members discriminated carriers of CMV infection plus the relevant HLA type in this cohort and an independent approximately 370-donor cohort. The ex vivo response was dominated by HLA-C-restricted CMV-specific TCR beta clonotypes, and the single most frequent clonotype in two of eight donors was supplied by these HLA-C-restricted clonotypes.

Points on this clonotype: Its antigen is still unknown. Base qualities are missing; no much larger clone stands one base away.

According to the germline V gene, CDR1 reads MNHEY and CDR2 reads SVGAGI. The CDR3 starts with the cysteine, ends with the phenylalanine, and has 15 residues. CDR3 DNA is the only sequence kept; it has 45 bases, read in frame from the first base. Relative to germline, V is missing 2 bases and J is missing 5 bases, with 7 bases of the junction outside any gene match. Sequenced on an Illumina HiSeq 1500. The public reads were reprocessed in TCRdb via fastp at Q25 and MiXCR, keeping in-frame beta chains. Identical CDR3 protein sequences are pooled into one entry, listed with their most common genes and DNA. This sample gives 600,000 to 800,000 distinct CDR3 sequences in total; 20% to 25% of them show up just once. Approximately 8.2% of the sample rests with the top ten.

The sequence is built from TRBV6-5 and TRBJ2-7, and 9 bases in between align with TRBD2. Input material: CD8+ T cells from PBMCs. This receptor was taken from a human donor in good health (CMV status not recorded). Some clones in this sample may be carry-over from other donors' samples. The CDR3 reads as follows: CASSYLAGGSDEQYF. The nucleotide sequence is given as TGTGCCAGCAGTTACCTGGCGGGGGGGAGCGACGAGCAGTACTTC.